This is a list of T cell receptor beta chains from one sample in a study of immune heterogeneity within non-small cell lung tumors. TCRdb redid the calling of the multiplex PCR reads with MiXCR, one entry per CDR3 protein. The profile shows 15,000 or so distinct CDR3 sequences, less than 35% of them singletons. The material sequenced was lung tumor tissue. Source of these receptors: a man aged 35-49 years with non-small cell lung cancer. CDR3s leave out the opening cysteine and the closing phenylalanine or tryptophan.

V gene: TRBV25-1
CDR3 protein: ASRGQGRTDTQY

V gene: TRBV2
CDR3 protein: ASMITGGVGYT

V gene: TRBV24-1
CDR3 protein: ATSDPGTVPETQY

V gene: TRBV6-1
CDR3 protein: ASGQGYEKLF

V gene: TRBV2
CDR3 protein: ASRPGTSSYEQY

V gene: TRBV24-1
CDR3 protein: ATSDSSGRALVGEQF

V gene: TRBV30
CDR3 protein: AWSEGTRPLGETRY

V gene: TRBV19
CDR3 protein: ASSHPGLANNEQF

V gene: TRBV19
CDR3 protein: ASSILMGAGDQPQH

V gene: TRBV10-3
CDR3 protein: AISVGAGDEQY

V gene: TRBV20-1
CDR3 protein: IALHLVPGHRTKLF

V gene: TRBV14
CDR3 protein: ASSSFSGTAHT

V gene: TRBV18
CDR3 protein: ASSPRAGDDEQY

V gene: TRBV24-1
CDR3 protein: ATSHNRTYSNQPQH

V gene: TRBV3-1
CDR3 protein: ASSHRQAQETQY

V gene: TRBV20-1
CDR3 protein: SARLTDRGDSPLH

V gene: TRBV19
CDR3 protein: ASSPWGDGETQY

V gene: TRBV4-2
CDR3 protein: ASSQDNVGEETQY

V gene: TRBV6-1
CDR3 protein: ASSVQGGLRNQPQH

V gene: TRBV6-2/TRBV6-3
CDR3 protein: ASSLIAKSEQY

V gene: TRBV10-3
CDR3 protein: AISDVGQTNYGYT

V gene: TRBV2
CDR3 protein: ASRMDNYGYT

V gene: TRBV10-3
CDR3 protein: AISEPSGRALSATQY

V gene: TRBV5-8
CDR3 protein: ASSLEGDMNTEAF

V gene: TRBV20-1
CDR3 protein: SAIPTSGSSYEQY

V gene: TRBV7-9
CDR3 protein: ASSPVWDEQF

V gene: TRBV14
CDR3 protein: ASSLVTDTGELF

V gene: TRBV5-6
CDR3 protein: ASSLGTEGVTQY

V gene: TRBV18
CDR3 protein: ASSPGQGAGGYT

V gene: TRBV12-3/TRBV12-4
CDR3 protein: ASSARDRGVYGYT

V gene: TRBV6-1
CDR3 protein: ASSKQGYEQY

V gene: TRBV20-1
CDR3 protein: SARDQGRGYEQY

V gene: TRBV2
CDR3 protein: ASRYDEQY

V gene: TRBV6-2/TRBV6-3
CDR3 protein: ASRPSGQIGEAF

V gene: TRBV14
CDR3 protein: ASSQVKEVHGHT

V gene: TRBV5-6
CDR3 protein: ASSSGYSQY

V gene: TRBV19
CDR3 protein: ASRQQGTNNSPLH

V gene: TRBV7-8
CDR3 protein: ASRKTRQTSGNTIY

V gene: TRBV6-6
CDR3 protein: ASSYSIGLYGANVLT

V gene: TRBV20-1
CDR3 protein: SSREYPGFEQY

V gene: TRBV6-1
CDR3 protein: ASSEVAEGAKNIQY

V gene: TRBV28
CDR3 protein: ASRHSGANTDTQY

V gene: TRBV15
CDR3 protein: ATSVGRNTEAF

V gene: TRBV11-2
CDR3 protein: ASSLLPSGSDEQF

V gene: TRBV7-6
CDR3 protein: ASSDTTTSGKETQY

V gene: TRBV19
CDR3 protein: ASSMFEGAGGRAYEQY

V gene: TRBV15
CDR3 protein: ATSRDSSTLSYEQY

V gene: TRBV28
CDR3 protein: ASTPRDRVYSPLH

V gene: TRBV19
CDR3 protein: ASSIVGDRGLSEQF

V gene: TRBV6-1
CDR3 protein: ASSDWGCTEAF

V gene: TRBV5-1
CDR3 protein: ASSPGTAYGYT